Listed below are T cell receptor beta chains from one sample, sequenced in a study of T-cell reconstitution after alpha-beta-depleted transplantation in children. TCRdb used MiXCR to reprocess the PCR reads, holding one entry per CDR3 protein. The sample lists over 550,000 distinct CDR3 sequences, 10% to 13% seen once, with about 4.3% in the top ten. The sample consisted of PBMCs from the stem cell graft donor, taken from the stem cell graft. The receptors originated from a human donor who donated a stem cell graft to a child with acute myeloid leukemia. The CDR3 runs from the conserved cysteine through the conserved F or W. The order of the fields is CDR3 protein, V gene.

CACRDNSPLHF | TRBV30
CSARDLLRGDGEQYF | TRBV20-1
CSGNTYNEQFF | TRBV20-1
CASSLRGLPYEQYF | TRBV12-3/TRBV12-4
CGEGRPNTEAFF | TRBV20-1
CSAPPRIPSYNEQFF | TRBV20-1
CSVQSSYEQYF | TRBV29-1
CASKGEDRFNEQFF | TRBV2
CASSFTLAGRTLYEQYF | TRBV6-2/TRBV6-3
CSFRFTDTQYF | TRBV29-1
CASSRGQGGTDTQYF | TRBV7-2
CAVSPVGDSLGLADNEQFF | TRBV6-1
CASSFLRGGKTQYF | TRBV28
CASSLEAYTGELFF | TRBV5-1
CASSASGPSYNEQFF | TRBV6-2/TRBV6-3
CASSFSPKPYEQYF | TRBV6-5
CSVGGGTGAFGEQYF | TRBV29-1
CASRTAGGAYEQYF | TRBV7-9
CASSYSQRGNSYEQYF | TRBV6-2/TRBV6-3
CSASPSGRAHHEQYF | TRBV20-1
CASSPLPWDEQYF | TRBV7-8
CARPPSGRPQPPPYEQYF | TRBV30
CSARLADPDTQYF | TRBV20-1
CASSLSRAPNEQFF | TRBV27
CASSPGTVYEQYF | TRBV19
CASSFRGTGGDEQYF | TRBV9
CASSRDGGANVLTF | TRBV19
CASSQQYF | TRBV28
CASSPGLAGVHTGELFF | TRBV6-1
CSVRAITRGAEQYF | TRBV29-1
CATSRGIGTASSYNEQFF | TRBV15
CATSRAVNTEAFF | TRBV15